Below are 2 T cell receptor beta chains sequenced from a single sample in a study of shared clonotypes between healthy human individuals. The table came from immunoSEQ multiplex PCR; TCRdb's copy has only in-frame clones and leaves some out. Of over a million clones detected, approximately 78% appear once; the ten largest clones hold 0.52%. Sequenced sample: memory CD4+ T cells from PBMCs. Described subset: CD45RA-negative fraction. All receptors derive from a man between 18 and 35 years old in good health. Some clones in this sample may be carry-over from other donors' samples.

The chain is built from TRBV5-1 and TRBJ1-4, with D unresolved. Germline V gene data show CDR1 as SGHRS and CDR2 as YFSETQ. Trimming shortened V by 4 bases and J by 7 bases, and 17 bases separated the two germline ends. This CDR3 has 15 amino acids. CDR3 loop: CASSGGPKEGEKLFF. The CDR3 coding sequence is TGCGCCAGCAGCGGTGGACCCAAGGAAGGTGAAAAACTGTTTTTT.

This sequence joins TRBV7-9 and TRBJ2-1, with TRBD2 identical over 7 bases. CDR1 is SEHNR and CDR2 is FQNEAQ in the germline V gene (reference sequence). Trimming at V came to 5 bases and at J to 8 bases, leaving 15 bases not matched to a gene. The CDR3 runs 16 residues. CDR3 residues: CASSTQRPAGAHEQFF. In DNA form, the CDR3 reads TGTGCCAGCAGCACACAGAGGCCGGCGGGAGCCCATGAGCAGTTCTTC.